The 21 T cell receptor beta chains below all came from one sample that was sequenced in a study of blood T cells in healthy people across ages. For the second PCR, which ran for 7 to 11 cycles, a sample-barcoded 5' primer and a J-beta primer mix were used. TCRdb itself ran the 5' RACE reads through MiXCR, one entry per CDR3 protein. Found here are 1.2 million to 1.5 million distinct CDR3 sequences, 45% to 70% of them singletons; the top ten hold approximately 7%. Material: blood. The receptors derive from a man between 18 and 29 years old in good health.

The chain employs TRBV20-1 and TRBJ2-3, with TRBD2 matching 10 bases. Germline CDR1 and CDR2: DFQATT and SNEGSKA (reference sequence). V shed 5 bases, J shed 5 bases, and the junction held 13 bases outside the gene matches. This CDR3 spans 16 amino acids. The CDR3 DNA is TGCAGTGCTCCGGAGCGAGTAGCGGGGGGCGGAGATACGCAGTATTTT. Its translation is CSAPERVAGGGDTQYF.

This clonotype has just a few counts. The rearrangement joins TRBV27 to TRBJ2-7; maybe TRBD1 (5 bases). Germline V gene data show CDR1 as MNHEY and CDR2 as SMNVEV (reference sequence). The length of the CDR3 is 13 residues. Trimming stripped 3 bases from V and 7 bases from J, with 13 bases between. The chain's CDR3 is CASSLQGYNEQYF. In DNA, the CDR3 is TGTGCCAGCAGTTTGCAGGGTTACAATGAGCAGTACTTC.

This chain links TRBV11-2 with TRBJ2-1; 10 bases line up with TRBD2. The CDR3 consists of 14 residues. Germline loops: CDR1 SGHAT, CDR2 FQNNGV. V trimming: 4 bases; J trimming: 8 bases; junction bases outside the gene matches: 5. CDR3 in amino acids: CASSSSGSRDEQFF. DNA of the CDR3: TGTGCCAGCAGCTCTAGCGGGAGTAGGGATGAGCAGTTCTTC.

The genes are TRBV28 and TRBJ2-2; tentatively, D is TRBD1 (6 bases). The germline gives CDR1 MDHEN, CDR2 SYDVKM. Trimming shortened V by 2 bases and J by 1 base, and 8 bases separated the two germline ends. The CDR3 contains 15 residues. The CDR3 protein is CASSLIQGNTGELFF. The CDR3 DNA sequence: TGTGCCAGCAGTTTAATACAGGGGAACACCGGGGAGCTGTTTTTT.

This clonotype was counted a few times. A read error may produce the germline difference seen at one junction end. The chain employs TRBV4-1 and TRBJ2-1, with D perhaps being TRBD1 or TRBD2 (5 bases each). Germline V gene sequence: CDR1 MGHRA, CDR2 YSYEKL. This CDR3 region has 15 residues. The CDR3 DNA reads TGCGCCAGCAGCCAAGAGGATGGGGACGGCAATGAGCAGTTCTTT. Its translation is CASSQEDGDGNEQFF.

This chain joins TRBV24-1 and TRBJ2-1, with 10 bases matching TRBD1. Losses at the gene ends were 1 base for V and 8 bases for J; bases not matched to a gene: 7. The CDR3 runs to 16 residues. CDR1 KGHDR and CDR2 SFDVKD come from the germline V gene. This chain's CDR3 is CATSDLKGTGVDEQFF. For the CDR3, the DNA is TGTGCCACCAGTGATTTAAAAGGGACAGGGGTAGATGAGCAGTTCTTC.

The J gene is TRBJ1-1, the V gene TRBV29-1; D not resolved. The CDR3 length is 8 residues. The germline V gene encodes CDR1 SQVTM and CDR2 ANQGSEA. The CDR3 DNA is TGCAGGGCAGATGAAGCTTTCTTT. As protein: CRADEAFF.

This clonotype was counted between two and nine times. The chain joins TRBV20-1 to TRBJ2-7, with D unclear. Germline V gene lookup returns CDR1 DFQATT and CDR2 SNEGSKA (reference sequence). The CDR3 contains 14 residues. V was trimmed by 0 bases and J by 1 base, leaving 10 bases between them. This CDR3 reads CSARDGRISYEQYF. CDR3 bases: TGCAGTGCTAGAGACGGACGAATATCCTACGAGCAGTACTTC.

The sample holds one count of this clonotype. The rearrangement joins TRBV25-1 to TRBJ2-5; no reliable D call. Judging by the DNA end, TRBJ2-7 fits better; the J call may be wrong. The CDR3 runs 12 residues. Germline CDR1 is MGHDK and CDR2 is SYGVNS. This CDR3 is CASISGSYEQYF. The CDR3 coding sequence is TGTGCCAGCATCTCAGGCTCCTACGAGCAGTACTTC.

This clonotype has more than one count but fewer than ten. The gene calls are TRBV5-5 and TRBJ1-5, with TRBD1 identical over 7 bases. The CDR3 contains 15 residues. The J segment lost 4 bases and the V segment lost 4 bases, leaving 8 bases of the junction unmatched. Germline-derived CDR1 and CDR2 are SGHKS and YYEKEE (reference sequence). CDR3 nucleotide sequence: TGTGCCAGCAGCCCAGACGACAGGGCGAATCAGCCCCAGCATTTT. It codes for CASSPDDRANQPQHF.

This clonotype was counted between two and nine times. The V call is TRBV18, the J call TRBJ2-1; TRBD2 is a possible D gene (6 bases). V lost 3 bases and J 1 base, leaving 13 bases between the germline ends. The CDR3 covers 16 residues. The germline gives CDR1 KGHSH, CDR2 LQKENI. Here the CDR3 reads CASSPNSGPSYNEQFF. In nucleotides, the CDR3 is TGTGCCAGCTCACCCAATAGCGGACCGTCCTACAATGAGCAGTTCTTC.

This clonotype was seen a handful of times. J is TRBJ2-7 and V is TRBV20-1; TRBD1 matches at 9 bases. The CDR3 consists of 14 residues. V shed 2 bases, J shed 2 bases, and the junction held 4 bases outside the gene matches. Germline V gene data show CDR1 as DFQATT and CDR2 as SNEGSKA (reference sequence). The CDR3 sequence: CSARTGGLTYEQYF. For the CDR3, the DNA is TGCAGTGCTAGAACAGGGGGCTTGACCTACGAGCAGTACTTC.

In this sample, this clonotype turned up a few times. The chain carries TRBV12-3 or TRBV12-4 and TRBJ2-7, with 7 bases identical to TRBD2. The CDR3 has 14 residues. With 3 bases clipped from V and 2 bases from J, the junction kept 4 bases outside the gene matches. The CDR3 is CASSFGLDTYEQYF. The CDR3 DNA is TGTGCCAGCAGTTTCGGACTAGACACCTACGAGCAGTACTTC.

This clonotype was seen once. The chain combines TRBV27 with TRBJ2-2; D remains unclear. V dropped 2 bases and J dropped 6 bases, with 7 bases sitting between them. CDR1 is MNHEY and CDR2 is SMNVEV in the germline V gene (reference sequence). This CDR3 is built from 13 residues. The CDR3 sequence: CASSLGDSGELFF. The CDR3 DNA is TGTGCCAGCAGTTTAGGTGATTCCGGGGAGCTGTTTTTT.

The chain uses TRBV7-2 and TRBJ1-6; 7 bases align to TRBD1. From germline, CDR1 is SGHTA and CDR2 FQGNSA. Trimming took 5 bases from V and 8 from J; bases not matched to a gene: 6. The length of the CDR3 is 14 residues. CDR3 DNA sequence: TGTGCCAGCAGCCCTAGACAGGGTGATTCACCCCTCCACTTT. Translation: CASSPRQGDSPLHF.

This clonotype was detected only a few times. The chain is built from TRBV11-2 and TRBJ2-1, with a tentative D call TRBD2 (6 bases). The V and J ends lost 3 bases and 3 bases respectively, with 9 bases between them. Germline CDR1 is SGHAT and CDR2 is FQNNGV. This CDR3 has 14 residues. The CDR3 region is CASSFRDFYNEQFF. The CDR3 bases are TGTGCCAGCAGCTTCAGGGACTTCTACAATGAGCAGTTCTTC.

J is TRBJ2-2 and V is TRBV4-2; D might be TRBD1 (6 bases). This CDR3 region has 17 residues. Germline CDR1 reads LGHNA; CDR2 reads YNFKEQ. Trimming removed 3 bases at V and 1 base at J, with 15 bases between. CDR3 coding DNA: TGTGCCAGCAGCCAGAGGCCGGGACAACTGAACACCGGGGAGCTGTTTTTT. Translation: CASSQRPGQLNTGELFF.

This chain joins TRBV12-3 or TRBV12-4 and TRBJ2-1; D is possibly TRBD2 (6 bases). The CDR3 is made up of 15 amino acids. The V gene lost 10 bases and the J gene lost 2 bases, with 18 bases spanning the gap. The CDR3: CATEPSAYPYNEQFF. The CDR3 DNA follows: TGTGCCACCGAGCCTAGCGCCTATCCCTACAATGAGCAGTTCTTC.

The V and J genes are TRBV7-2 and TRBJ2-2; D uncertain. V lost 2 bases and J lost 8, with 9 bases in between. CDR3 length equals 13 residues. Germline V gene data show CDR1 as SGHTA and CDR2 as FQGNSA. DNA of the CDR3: TGTGCCAGCAGCTTATATCGTCTGGGGGAGCTGTTTTTT. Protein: CASSLYRLGELFF.

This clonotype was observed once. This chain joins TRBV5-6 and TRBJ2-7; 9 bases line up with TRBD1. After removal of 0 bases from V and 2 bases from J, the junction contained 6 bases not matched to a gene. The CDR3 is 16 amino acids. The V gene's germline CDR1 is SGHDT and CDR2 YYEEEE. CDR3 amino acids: CASSLAEDRGAYEQYF. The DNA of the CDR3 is TGTGCCAGCAGCTTGGCCGAAGACAGGGGGGCCTACGAGCAGTACTTC.

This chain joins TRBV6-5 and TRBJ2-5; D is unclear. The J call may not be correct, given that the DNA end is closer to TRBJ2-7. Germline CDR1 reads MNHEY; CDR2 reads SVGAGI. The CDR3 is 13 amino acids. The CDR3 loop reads CASSTGPPLEQYF. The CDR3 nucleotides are TGTGCCAGCAGTACCGGTCCGCCCCTCGAGCAGTACTTC.